The sequence of this TCR beta chain was determined in a study of regulatory T cells in long-lasting Graves disease. Time point noted: persistent/refractory GD, antithyroid drugs over 5 years with positive TRAb. Construction of the TCR library relied on RNA isolated from PBMCs. This clonotype was recorded many times. For TCR beta, libraries came from iRepertoire HTBI primers and Arm-PCR of CDR3 regions. TCRdb reanalysed the multiplex PCR reads using MiXCR and keeps one entry per CDR3 protein. In the table there are approximately 400,000 distinct CDR3 sequences, less than 25% of which are singletons. CDR1 is SEHNR and CDR2 is FQNEAQ in the germline V gene (reference sequence). Germline trimming cut 6 bases from V and 2 bases from J; bases unmatched to any gene: 9. This CDR3 has 15 amino acids.

The chain recombines TRBV7-9 with TRBJ1-1; 7 nucleotides line up with TRBD1. The sample consisted of peripheral blood mononuclear cells (PBMCs), taken when the disease was refractory, from a patient treated with antithyroid drugs. The receptor comes from a female donor with Graves disease. CDR3 amino acids: CASRPPTGPNTEAFF. The CDR3 DNA follows: TGTGCCAGCAGACCCCCGACAGGGCCCAACACTGAAGCTTTCTTT.